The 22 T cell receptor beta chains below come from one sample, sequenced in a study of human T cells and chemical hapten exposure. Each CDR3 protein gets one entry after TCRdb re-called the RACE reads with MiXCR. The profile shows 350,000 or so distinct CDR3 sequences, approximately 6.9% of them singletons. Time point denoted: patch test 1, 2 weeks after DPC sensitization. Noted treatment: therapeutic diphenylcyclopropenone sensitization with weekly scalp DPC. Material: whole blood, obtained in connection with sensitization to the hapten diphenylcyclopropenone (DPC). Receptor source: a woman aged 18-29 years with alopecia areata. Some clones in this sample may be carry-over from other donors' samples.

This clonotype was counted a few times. The CDR3 DNA is TGTGCCAGCTCACCACGGGAAGGAAGCAATCAGCCCCAGCATTTT. Amino acid sequence: CASSPREGSNQPQHF. The chain uses TRBV18 and TRBJ1-5; D gene uncertain. The CDR3 covers 15 residues. CDR1 and CDR2 (germline): KGHSH, LQKENI. The V end was cut by 1 base, the J end by 1 base, with 8 bases between.

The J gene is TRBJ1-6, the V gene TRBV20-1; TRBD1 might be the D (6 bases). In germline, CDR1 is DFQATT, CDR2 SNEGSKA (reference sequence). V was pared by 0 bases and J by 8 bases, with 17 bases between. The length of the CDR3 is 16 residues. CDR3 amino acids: CSARDSGVFPDSPLHF. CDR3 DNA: TGCAGTGCTAGAGATTCAGGGGTATTTCCCGATTCACCCCTCCACTTT.

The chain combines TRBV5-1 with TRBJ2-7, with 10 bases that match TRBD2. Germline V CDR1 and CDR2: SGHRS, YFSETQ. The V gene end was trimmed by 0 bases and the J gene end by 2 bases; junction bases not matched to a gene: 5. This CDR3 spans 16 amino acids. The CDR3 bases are TGCGCCAGCAGCTTGGCCAGCGGGGGGGTCGCCTACGAGCAGTACTTC. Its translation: CASSLASGGVAYEQYF.

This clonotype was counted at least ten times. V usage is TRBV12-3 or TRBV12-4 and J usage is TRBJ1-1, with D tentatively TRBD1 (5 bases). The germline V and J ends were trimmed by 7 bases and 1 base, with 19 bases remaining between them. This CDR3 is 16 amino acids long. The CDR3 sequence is CASTRSGDWGNTEAFF. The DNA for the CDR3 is TGTGCCAGCACAAGGTCGGGGGACTGGGGGAACACTGAAGCTTTCTTT.

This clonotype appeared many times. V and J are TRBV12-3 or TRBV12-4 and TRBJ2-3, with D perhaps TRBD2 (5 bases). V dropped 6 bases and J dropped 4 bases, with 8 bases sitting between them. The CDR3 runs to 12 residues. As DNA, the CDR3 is TGTGCCAGCAGACTAGGTCCAGATACGCAGTATTTT. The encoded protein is CASRLGPDTQYF.

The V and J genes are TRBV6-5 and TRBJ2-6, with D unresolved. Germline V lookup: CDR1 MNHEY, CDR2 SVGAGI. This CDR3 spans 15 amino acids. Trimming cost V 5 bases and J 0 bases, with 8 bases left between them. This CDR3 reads CASSPEYSGANVLTF. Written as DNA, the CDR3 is TGTGCCAGCAGTCCCGAATACTCTGGGGCCAACGTCCTGACTTTC.

CDR3 sequence (DNA): TGTGCCAGCAGCGTAGAGGTTCAGGGGCAGCCCCAGCATTTT. It is translated as CASSVEVQGQPQHF. The rearrangement joins TRBV9 to TRBJ1-5, with D possibly TRBD1 on 6 matching bases. V was trimmed by 0 bases and J by 7 bases, leaving 11 bases between them. The CDR3 contains 14 residues. In germline, CDR1 is SGDLS, CDR2 YYNGEE.

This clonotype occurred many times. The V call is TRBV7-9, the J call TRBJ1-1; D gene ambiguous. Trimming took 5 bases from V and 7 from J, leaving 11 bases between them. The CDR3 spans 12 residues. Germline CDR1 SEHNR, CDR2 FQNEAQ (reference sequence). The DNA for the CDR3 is TGTGCCAGCAGCCTCGAAAATTTTGAAGCTTTCTTT. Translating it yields CASSLENFEAFF.

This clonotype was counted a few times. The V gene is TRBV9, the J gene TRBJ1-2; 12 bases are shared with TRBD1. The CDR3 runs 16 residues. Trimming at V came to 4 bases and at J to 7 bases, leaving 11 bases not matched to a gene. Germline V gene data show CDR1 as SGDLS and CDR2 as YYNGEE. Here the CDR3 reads CASSSQGGQGASGYTF. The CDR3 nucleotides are TGTGCCAGCAGCTCCCAGGGGGGACAGGGGGCGTCTGGCTACACCTTC.

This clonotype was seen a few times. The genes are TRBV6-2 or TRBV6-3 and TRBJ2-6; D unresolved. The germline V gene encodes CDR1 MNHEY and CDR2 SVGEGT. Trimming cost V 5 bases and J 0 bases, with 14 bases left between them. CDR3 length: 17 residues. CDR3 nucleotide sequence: TGTGCCAGCAGTCATAGGACGGTGAACTCTGGGGCCAACGTCCTGACTTTC. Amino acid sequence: CASSHRTVNSGANVLTF.

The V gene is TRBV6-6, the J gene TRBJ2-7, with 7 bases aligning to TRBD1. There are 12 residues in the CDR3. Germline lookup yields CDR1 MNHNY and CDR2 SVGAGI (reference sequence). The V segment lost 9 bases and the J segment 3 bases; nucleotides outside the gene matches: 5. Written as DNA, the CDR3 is TGTGCCAGTAAGACAGGGAACTACGAGCAGTACTTC. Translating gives CASKTGNYEQYF.

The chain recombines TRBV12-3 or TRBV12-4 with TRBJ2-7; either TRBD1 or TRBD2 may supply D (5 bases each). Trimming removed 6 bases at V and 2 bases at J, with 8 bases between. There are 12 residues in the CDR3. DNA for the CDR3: TGTGCCAGCAGACGGGGACCCTACGAGCAGTACTTC. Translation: CASRRGPYEQYF.

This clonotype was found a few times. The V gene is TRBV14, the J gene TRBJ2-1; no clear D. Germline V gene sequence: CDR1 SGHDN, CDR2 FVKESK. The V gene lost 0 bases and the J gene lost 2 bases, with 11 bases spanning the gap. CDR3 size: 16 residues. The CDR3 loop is CASSQDSSDAYNEQFF. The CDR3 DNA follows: TGTGCCAGCAGCCAAGATTCCTCCGACGCCTACAATGAGCAGTTCTTC.

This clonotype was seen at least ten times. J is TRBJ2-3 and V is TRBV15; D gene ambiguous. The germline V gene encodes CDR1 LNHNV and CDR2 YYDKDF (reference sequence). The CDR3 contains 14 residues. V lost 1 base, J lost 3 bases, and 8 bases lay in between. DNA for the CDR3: TGTGCCACCAGCAGAGGCCAGGAAACAGATACGCAGTATTTT. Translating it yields CATSRGQETDTQYF.

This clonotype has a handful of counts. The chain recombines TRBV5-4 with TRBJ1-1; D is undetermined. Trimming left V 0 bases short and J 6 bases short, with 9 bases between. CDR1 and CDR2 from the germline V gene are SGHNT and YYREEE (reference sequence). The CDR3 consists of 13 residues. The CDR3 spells CASSLEIGSEAFF. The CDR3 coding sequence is TGTGCCAGCAGCTTGGAAATAGGTTCTGAAGCTTTCTTT.

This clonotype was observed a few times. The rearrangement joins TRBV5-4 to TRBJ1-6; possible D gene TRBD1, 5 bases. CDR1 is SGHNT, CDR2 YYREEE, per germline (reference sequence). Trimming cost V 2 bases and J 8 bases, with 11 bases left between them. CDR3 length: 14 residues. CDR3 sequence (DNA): TGTGCCAGCAGCTTTAAGGGGATAGATTCACCCCTCCACTTT. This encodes CASSFKGIDSPLHF.

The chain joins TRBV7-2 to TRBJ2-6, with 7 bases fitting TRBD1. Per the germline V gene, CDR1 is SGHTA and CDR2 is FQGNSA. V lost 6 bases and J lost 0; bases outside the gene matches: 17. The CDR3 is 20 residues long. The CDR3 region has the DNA TGTGCCAGCAGAGTATATGTGGACAGGCTGATTGACTCTGGGGCCAACGTCCTGACTTTC. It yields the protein CASRVYVDRLIDSGANVLTF.

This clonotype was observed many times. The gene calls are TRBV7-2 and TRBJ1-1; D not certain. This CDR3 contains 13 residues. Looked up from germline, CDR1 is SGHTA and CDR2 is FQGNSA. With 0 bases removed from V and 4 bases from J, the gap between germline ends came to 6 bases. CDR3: CASSLAISTEAFF. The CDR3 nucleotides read TGTGCCAGCAGCTTAGCGATCTCCACTGAAGCTTTCTTT.

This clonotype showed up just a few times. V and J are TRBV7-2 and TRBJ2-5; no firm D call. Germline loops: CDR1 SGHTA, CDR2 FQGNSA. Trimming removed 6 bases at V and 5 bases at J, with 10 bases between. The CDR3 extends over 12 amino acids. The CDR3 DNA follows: TGTGCCAGCAGTCAACTTGGGGAGACCCAGTACTTC. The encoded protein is CASSQLGETQYF.

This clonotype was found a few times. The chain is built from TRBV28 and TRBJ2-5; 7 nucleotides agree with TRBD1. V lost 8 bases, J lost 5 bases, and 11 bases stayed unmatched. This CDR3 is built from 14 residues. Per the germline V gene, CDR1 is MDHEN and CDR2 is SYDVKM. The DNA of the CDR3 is TGTGCCAGCGGGGAAGACAGGGTCCATGAGACCCAGTACTTC. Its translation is CASGEDRVHETQYF.

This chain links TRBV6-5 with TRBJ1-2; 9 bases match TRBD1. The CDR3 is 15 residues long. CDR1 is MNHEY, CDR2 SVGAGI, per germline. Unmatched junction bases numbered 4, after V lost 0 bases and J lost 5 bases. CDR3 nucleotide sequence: TGTGCCAGCAGTTACTCACGGACAGGGGTTTATGGCTACACCTTC. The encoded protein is CASSYSRTGVYGYTF.

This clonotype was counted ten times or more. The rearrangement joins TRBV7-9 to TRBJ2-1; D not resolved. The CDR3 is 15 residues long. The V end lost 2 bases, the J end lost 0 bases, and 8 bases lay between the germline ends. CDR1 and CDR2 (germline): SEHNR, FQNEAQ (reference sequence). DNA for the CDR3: TGTGCCAGCAGCTTACGGGCTGGCTCCTACAATGAGCAGTTCTTC. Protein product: CASSLRAGSYNEQFF.